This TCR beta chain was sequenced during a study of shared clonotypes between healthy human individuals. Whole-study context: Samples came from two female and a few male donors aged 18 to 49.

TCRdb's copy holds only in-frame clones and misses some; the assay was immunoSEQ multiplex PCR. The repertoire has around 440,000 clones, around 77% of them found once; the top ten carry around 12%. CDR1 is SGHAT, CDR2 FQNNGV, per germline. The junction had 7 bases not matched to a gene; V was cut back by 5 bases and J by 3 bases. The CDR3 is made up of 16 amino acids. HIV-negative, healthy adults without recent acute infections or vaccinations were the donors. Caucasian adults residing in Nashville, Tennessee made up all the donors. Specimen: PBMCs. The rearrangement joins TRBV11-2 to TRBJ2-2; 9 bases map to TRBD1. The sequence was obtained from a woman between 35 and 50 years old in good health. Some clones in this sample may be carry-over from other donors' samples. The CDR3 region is CASSPPGTGYTGELFF. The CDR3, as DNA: TGTGCCAGCAGCCCCCCCGGGACAGGGTACACCGGGGAGCTGTTTTTT. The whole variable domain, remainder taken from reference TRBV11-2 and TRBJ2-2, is EAGVAQSPRYKIIEKRQSVAFWCNPISGHATLYWYQQILGQGPKLLIQFQNNGVVDDSQLPKDRFSAERLKGVDSTLKIQPAKLEDSAVYLCASSPPGTGYTGELFFGEGSRLTVL.